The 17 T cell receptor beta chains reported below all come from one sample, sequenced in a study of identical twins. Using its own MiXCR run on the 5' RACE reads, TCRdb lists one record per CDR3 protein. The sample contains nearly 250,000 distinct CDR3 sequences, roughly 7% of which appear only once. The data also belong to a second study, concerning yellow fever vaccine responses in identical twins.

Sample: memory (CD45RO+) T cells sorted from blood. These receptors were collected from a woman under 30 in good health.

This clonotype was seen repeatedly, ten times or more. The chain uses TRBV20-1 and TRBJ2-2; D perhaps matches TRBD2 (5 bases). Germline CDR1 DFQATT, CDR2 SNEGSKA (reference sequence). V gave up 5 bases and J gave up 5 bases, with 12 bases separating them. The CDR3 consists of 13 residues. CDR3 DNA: TGCAGTGCTGAAAGGCGGGTTACCGGGGAGCTGTTTTTT. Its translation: CSAERRVTGELFF.

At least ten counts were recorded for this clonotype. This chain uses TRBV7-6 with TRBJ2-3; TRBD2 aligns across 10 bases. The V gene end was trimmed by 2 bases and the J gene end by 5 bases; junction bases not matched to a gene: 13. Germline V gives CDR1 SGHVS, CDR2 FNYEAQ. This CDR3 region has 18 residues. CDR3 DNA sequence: TGTGCCAGCAGCTTACAAGCGGGGGGGCCCGGATCGGTAGATACGCAGTATTTT. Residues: CASSLQAGGPGSVDTQYF.

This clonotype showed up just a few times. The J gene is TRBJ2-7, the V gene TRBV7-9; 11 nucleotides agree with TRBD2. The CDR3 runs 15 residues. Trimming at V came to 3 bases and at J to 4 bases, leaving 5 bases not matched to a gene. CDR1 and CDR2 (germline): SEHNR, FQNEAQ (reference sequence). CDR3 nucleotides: TGTGCCAGCAGCTTCCACTCTAGCGGGAGGTACGAGCAGTACTTC. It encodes CASSFHSSGRYEQYF.

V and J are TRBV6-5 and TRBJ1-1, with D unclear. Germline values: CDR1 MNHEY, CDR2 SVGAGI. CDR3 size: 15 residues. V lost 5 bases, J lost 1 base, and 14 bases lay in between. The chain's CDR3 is CASSTRARRNTEAFF. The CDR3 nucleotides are TGTGCCAGCAGTACCCGGGCCCGGAGGAACACTGAAGCTTTCTTT.

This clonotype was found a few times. The CDR3 region has the DNA TGCAGTGCTAGCAACGCGGGGGAGACCCCCTATGGCTACACCTTC. This codes for CSASNAGETPYGYTF. This chain joins TRBV20-1 and TRBJ1-2; D possibly corresponds to TRBD1 (5 bases). The CDR3 has 15 residues. CDR1 is DFQATT, CDR2 SNEGSKA, per germline (reference sequence). Trimming stripped 3 bases from V and 4 bases from J, with 18 bases between.

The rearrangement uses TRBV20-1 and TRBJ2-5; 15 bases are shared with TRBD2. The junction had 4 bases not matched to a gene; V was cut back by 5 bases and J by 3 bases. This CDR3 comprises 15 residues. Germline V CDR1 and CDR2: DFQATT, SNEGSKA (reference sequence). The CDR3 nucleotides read TGCAGTGCTTATGGGACTAGCGGGAGGAAAGAGACCCAGTACTTC. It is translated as CSAYGTSGRKETQYF.

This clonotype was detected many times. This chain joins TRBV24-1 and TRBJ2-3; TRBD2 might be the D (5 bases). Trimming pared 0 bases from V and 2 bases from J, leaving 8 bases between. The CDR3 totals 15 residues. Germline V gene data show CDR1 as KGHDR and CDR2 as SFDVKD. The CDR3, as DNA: TGTGCCACCAGTGATTTGCAGAGGGACACAGATACGCAGTATTTT. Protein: CATSDLQRDTDTQYF.

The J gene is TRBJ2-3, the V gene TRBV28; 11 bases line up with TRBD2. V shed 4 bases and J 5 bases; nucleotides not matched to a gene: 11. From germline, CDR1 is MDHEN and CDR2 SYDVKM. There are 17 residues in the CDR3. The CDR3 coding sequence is TGTGCCAGCAGTTCCCTCTCACTAGCGGGAGTAAGAGATACGCAGTATTTT. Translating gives CASSSLSLAGVRDTQYF.

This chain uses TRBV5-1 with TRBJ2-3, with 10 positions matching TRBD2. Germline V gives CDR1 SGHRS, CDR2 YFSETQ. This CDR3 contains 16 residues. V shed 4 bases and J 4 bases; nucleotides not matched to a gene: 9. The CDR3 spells CASSPLLAGSSDTQYF. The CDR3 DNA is TGCGCCAGCAGCCCGTTACTAGCGGGAAGCTCAGATACGCAGTATTTT. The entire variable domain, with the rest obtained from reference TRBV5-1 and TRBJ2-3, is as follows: KAGVTQTPRYLIKTRGQQVTLSCSPISGHRSVSWYQQTPGQGLQFLFEYFSETQRNKGNFPGRFSGRQFSNSRSEMNVSTLELGDSALYLCASSPLLAGSSDTQYFGPGTRLTVL.

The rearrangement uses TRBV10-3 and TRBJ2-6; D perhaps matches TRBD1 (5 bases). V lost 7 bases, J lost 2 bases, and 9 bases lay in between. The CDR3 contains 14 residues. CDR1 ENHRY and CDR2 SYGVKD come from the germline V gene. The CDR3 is CAINGRAGANVLTF. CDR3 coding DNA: TGTGCCATCAACGGCAGGGCTGGGGCCAACGTCCTGACTTTC.

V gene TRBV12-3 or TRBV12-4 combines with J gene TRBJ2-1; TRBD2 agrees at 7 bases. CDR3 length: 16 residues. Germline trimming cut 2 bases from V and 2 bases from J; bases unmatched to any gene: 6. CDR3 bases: TGTGCCAGCAGTTTAATCCCAGCGGGGACCTACAATGAGCAGTTCTTC. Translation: CASSLIPAGTYNEQFF.

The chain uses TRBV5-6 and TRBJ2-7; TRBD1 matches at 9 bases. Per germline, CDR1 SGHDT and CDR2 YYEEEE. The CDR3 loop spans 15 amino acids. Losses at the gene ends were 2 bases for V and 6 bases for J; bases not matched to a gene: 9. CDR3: CASSFTGTGRSEQYF. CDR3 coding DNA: TGTGCCAGCAGCTTCACCGGGACAGGGCGGTCCGAGCAGTACTTC.

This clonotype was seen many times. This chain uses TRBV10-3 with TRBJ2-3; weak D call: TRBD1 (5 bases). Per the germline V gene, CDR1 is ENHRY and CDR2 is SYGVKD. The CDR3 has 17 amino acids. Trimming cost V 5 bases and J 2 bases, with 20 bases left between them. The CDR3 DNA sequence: TGTGCCATCAGTCTCCCACTGGGGCGGAACCCCACAGATACGCAGTATTTT. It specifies CAISLPLGRNPTDTQYF.

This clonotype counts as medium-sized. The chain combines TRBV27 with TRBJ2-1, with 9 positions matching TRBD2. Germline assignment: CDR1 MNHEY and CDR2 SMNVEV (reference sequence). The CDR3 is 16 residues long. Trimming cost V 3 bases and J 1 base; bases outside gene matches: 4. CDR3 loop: CASSFSGSGSYNEQFF. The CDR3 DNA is TGTGCCAGCAGTTTTAGCGGGAGCGGATCCTACAATGAGCAGTTCTTC.

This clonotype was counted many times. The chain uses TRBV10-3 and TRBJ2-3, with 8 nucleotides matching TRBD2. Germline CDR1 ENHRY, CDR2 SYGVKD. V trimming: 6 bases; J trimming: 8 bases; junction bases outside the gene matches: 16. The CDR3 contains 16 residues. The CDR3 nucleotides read TGTGCCATCAGCGTCAGTAGCGGGACCCAGGGAGGTACGCAGTATTTT. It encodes CAISVSSGTQGGTQYF.

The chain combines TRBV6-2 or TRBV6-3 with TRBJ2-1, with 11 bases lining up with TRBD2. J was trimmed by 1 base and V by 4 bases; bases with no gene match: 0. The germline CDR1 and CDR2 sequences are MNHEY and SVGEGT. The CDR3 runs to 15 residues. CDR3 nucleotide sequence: TGTGCCAGCAGTTGGACTAGCGGGTCCTACAATGAGCAGTTCTTC. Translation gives CASSWTSGSYNEQFF.

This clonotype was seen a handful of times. This chain's CDR3 is CASSQDAGRGEQYV. The CDR3 DNA reads as TGTGCCAGCAGCCAAGATGCGGGTAGGGGCGAGCAGTACGTC. This chain links TRBV14 with TRBJ2-7; D is possibly TRBD1 or TRBD2 (5 bases each). Trimming pared 0 bases from V and 6 bases from J, leaving 12 bases between. The CDR3 runs 14 residues. Germline V gives CDR1 SGHDN, CDR2 FVKESK.